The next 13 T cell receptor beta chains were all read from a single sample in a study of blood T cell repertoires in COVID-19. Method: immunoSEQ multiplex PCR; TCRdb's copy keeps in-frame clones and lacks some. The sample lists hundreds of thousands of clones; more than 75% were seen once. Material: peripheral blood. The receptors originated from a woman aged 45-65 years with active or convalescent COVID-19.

The CDR3 sequence: CASSQAAPQGGYEQYF. The CDR3 DNA reads TGTGCCAGCAGCCAAGCCGCCCCTCAGGGTGGCTACGAGCAGTACTTC. This rearrangement joins TRBV4-2 to TRBJ2-7; TRBD1 might be the D (5 bases). The V gene lost 1 base and the J gene lost 3 bases, with 16 bases spanning the gap. Germline CDR1 reads LGHNA; CDR2 reads YNFKEQ. The CDR3 is 16 residues long.

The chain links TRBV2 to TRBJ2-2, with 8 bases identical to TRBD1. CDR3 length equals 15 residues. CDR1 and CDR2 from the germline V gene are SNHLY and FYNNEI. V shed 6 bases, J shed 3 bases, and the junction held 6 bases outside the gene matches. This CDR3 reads CASRADRADTGELFF. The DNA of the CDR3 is TGTGCCAGCAGAGCGGACAGGGCGGACACCGGGGAGCTGTTTTTT.

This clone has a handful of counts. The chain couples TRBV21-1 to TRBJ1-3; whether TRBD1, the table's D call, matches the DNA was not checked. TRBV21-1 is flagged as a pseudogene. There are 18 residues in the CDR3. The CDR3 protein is CASSKVTRGILGGNTIYF. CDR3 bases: TGTGCCAGCAGCAAAGTTACGAGGGGGATCTTAGGTGGAAACACCATATATTTT.

The CDR3 coding sequence is TGTGCCTGGAGTGTACTAGCGGGCTTTCAAGAGACCCAGTACTTC. This translates into CAWSVLAGFQETQYF. This chain connects TRBV30 to TRBJ2-5; 9 positions agree with TRBD2. V was pared by 0 bases and J by 2 bases, with 4 bases of the junction left unmatched. CDR1 is GTSNPN, CDR2 SVGIG, per germline (reference sequence). This CDR3 region has 15 residues.

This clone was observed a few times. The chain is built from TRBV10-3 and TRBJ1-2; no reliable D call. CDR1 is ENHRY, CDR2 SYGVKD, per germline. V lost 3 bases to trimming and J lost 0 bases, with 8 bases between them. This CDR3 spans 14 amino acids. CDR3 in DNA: TGTGCCATCAGTGAAGCGTACGCTAACTATGGCTACACCTTC. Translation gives CAISEAYANYGYTF.

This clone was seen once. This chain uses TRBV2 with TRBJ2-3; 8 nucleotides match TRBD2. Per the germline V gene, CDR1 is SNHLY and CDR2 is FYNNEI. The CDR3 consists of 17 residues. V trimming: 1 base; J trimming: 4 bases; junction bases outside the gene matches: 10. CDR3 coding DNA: TGTGCCAGCAGTGAAGTGACGGCGGGAGGATGGGCAGATACGCAGTATTTT. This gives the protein CASSEVTAGGWADTQYF.

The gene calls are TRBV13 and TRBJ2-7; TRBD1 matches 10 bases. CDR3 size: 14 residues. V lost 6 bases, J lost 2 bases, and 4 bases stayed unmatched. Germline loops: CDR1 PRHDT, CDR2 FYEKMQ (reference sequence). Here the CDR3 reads CASRRQGAAYEQYF. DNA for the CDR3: TGTGCCAGCAGGCGACAGGGGGCTGCCTACGAGCAGTACTTC.

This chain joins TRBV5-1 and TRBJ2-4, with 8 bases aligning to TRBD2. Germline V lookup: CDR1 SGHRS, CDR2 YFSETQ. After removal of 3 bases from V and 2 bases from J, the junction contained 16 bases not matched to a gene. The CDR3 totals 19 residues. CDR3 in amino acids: CASSSTRGGAGRSKNIQYF. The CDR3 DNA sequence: TGCGCCAGCAGCTCAACTCGGGGGGGCGCAGGAAGGTCCAAAAACATTCAGTACTTC.

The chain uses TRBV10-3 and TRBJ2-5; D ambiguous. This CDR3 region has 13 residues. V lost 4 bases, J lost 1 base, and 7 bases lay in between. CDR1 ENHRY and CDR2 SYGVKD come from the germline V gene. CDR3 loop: CAISGLGQETQYF. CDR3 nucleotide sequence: TGTGCCATCAGTGGACTCGGCCAAGAGACCCAGTACTTC.

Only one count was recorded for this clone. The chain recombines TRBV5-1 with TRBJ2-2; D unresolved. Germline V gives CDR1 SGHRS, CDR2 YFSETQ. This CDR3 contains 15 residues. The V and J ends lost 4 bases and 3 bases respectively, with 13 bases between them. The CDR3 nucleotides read TGCGCCAGCAGCCCCGGTAGTACTGACACCGGGGAGCTGTTTTTT. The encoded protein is CASSPGSTDTGELFF.

The CDR3 here is CASSPRGAGNEQFF. The CDR3 DNA sequence: TGTGCCAGCAGCCCCCGGGGGGCGGGCAATGAGCAGTTCTTC. The chain combines TRBV7-3 with TRBJ2-1; D is perhaps TRBD2 (7 bases). With 5 bases removed from V and 6 bases from J, the gap between germline ends came to 14 bases. The V gene's germline CDR1 is SGHTA and CDR2 FQGTGA. This CDR3 contains 14 residues.

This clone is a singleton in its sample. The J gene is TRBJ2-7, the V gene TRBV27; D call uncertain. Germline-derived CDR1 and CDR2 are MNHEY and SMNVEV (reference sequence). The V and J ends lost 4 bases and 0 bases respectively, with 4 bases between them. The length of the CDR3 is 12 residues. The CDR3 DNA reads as TGTGCCAGCAGTTCCTACTCCTACGAGCAGTACTTC. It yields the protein CASSSYSYEQYF.

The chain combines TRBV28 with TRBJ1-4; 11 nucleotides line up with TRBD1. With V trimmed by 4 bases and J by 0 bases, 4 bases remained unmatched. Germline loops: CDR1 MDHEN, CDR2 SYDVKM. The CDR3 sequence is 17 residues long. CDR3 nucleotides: TGTGCCAGCAGTTCACCGGGACAGGGGGCAACTAATGAAAAACTGTTTTTT. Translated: CASSSPGQGATNEKLFF. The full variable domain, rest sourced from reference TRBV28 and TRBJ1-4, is DVKVTQSSRYLVKRTGEKVFLECVQDMDHENMFWYRQDPGLGLRLIYFSYDVKMKEKGDIPEGYSVSREKKERFSLILESASTNQTSMYLCASSSPGQGATNEKLFFGSGTQLSVL.